Below, one TCR beta chain is given with its context. The table came from immunoSEQ multiplex PCR; TCRdb's copy has only in-frame clones and leaves some out. The data show more than 200,000 clones, just over 85% seen once. This record comes from a study of blood T cell repertoires in COVID-19. Sequenced input: peripheral blood. The sequence derives from an older man with acute or convalescent COVID-19.

The CDR3 DNA reads as TGTGCCAGCAGCGCGGGACAGGGCCCGGGTCTACAAGAGACCCAGTACTTC. This encodes CASSAGQGPGLQETQYF. The rearrangement uses TRBV7-3 and TRBJ2-5; 9 bases map to TRBD1. The germline V gene encodes CDR1 SGHTA and CDR2 FQGTGA. V was pared by 5 bases and J by 2 bases, with 12 bases of the junction left unmatched. This CDR3 contains 17 residues.